This TCR beta chain was sequenced in a study of T-cell reconstitution after alpha-beta-depleted transplantation in children. Between the trimmed V and J ends, which lost 0 bases and 5 bases, there was a span of 13 bases. CDR1 and CDR2 from the germline V gene are DFQATT and SNEGSKA (reference sequence). The CDR3 spans 15 residues. The authors prepared the TCRbeta library with unique molecular identifiers. Using its own MiXCR run on the PCR reads, TCRdb lists one record per CDR3 protein. The sample lists hundreds of thousands of distinct CDR3 sequences; approximately 16% were seen once. J is TRBJ2-2 and V is TRBV20-1, with D possibly TRBD1 on 5 matching bases. The receptor was isolated from a human donor who donated a stem cell graft to a child with acute myeloid leukemia. This material consisted of PBMCs from the stem cell graft donor, taken from the stem cell graft. The CDR3 region is CSARDWQGRTGELFF. Written as DNA, the CDR3 is TGCAGTGCTAGAGATTGGCAGGGTAGGACCGGGGAGCTGTTTTTT.